This TCR beta chain derives from a study of shared clonotypes between healthy human individuals. As for the study in general: Per donor, three plates held CD4 naive cells, three held CD4 memory, two held CD8 naive and one held CD8 memory.

This clone was seen ten or more times. The antigen remains undetermined. CDR1 SGHAT and CDR2 FQDESV come from the germline V gene (reference sequence). This CDR3 comprises 16 residues. Trimming cost V 4 bases and J 0 bases, with 16 bases left between them. The method was immunoSEQ multiplex PCR; TCRdb's version includes in-frame clones alone and lacks a portion of them. The sample holds around 1,100,000 clones, roughly 80% seen once. Study outcomes and limitations: The authors expected sequencing depth to affect clonotype sharing among donors. With a few donors compared, about 5% of naive CD4 clonotypes were shared.

The sequence derives from a man between 18 and 29 years old in good health. Some clones in this sample may be carry-over from other donors' samples. Material for sequencing was memory CD4+ T cells from PBMCs. Subset meaning: CD45RA-negative fraction. This sequence joins TRBV11-1 and TRBJ2-7; D not resolved. The chain's CDR3 is CASSSRKGPSSYEQYF. The CDR3 nucleotides are TGTGCCAGCAGCTCTCGGAAGGGCCCCAGCTCCTACGAGCAGTACTTC. Together with reference TRBV11-1 and TRBJ2-7, the CDR3 gives the full variable domain: EAEVAQSPRYKITEKSQAVAFWCDPISGHATLYWYRQILGQGPELLVQFQDESVVDDSQLPKDRFSAERLKGVDSTLKIQPAELGDSAMYLCASSSRKGPSSYEQYFGPGTRLTVT.